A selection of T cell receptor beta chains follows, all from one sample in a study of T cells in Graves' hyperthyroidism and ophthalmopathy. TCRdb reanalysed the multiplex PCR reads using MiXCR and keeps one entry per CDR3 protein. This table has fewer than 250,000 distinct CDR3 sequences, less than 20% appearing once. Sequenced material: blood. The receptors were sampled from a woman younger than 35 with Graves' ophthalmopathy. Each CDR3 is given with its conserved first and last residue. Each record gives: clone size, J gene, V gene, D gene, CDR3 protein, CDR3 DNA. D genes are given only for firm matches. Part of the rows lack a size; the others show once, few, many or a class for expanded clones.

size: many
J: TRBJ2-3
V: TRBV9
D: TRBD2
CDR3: CASSYLGLAESTDTQYF
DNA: TGTGCCAGCAGTTATCTTGGACTAGCGGAGAGCACAGATACGCAGTATTTT

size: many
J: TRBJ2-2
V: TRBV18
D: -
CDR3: CASSPRDTGELFF
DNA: TGTGCCAGCTCACCACGAGACACCGGGGAGCTGTTTTTT

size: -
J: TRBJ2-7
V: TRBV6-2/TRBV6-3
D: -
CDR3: CASSYNSVEQYF
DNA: TGTGCCAGCAGTTACAATTCCGTAGAGCAGTACTTC

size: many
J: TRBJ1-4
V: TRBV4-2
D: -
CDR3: CASSQVGRNEKLFF
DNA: TGTGCCAGCAGCCAAGTAGGGAGGAATGAAAAACTGTTTTTT

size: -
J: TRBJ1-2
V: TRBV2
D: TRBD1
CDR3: CASSEGQGLGPFGYTF
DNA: TGTGCCAGCAGTGAGGGACAGGGCCTCGGCCCGTTTGGCTACACCTTC

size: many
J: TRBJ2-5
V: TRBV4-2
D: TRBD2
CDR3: CASSRGLAGGEGTQYF
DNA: TGTGCCAGCAGCCGAGGACTAGCGGGGGGAGAGGGGACCCAGTACTTC

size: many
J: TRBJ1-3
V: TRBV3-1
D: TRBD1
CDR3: CASSQWTGGNSGNTIYF
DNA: TGTGCCAGCAGCCAGTGGACAGGGGGCAACTCTGGAAACACCATATATTTT

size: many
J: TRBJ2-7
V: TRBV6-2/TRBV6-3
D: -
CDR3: CASSYTTVSYEQYF
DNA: TGTGCCAGCAGCTATACGACAGTCTCCTACGAGCAGTACTTC

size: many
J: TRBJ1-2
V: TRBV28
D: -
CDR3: CASSFSHRDAVYTF
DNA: TGTGCCAGCAGTTTTTCTCACAGGGACGCTGTCTACACCTTC

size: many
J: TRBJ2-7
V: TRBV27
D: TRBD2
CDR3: CASSRTSGGLDSYEQYF
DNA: TGTGCCAGCAGTCGGACTAGCGGGGGGCTCGACTCCTACGAGCAGTACTTC

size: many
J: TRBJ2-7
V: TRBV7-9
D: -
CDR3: CASSLVGVTYEQYF
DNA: TGTGCCAGCAGCTTAGTCGGGGTCACTTACGAGCAGTACTTC

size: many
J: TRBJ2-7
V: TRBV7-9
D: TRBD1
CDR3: CASSTSPPDRASYEQYF
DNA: TGTGCCAGCAGCACCAGCCCGCCTGACAGGGCCTCCTACGAGCAGTACTTC

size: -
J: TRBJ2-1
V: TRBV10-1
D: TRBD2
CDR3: CASSESLAAYNEQFF
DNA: TGCGCCAGCAGTGAGTCACTAGCGGCCTACAATGAGCAGTTCTTC

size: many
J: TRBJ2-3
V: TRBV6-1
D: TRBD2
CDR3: CASSEAIGLAAPDTQYF
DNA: TGTGCCAGCAGTGAAGCGATTGGACTAGCGGCTCCCGATACGCAGTATTTT

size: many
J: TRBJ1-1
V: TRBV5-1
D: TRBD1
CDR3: CASSNNRGRDTEAFF
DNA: TGCGCCAGCAGCAACAACAGGGGTCGGGACACTGAAGCTTTCTTT

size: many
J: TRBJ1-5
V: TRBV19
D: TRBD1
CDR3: CASLDRGLSNQPQHF
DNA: TGTGCCTCACTAGACAGGGGGCTTAGCAATCAGCCCCAGCATTTT

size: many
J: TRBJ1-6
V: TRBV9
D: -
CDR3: CASSVGSDNSPLHF
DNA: TGTGCCAGCAGCGTAGGGAGCGATAATTCACCCCTCCACTTT

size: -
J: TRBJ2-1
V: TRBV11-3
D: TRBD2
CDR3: CASSFRAGKETQFF
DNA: TGTGCCAGCAGCTTCCGAGCGGGGAAAGAGACCCAGTTCTTC

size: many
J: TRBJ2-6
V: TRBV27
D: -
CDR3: CASSLTGSSGANVLTF
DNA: TGTGCCAGCAGTCTCACCGGTAGCTCTGGGGCCAACGTCCTGACTTTC

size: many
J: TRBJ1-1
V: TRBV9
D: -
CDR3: CASSPNGWVNTEAFF
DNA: TGTGCCAGCAGCCCGAATGGATGGGTGAACACTGAAGCTTTCTTT

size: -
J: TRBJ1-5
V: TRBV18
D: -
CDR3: CASSPYGTPDQPQHF
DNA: TGTGCCAGCTCACCTTATGGGACCCCCGATCAGCCCCAGCATTTT

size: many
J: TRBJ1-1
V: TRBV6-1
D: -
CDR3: CASRPADRTEAFF
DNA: TGTGCCAGCAGGCCCGCCGATCGGACTGAAGCTTTCTTT

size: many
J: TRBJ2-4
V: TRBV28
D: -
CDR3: CASSSQGNVAKNIQYF
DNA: TGTGCCAGCAGTTCTCAGGGGAATGTGGCCAAAAACATTCAGTACTTC

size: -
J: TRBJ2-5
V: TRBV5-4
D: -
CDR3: CASSFLGEETQYF
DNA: TGTGCCAGCAGCTTTTTAGGCGAAGAGACCCAGTACTTC

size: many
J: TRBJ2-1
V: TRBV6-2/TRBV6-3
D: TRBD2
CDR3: CASSLLTSGRSGSSYNEQFF
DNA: TGTGCCAGCAGTTTACTTACTAGCGGGAGGTCTGGGAGCTCCTACAATGAGCAGTTCTTC

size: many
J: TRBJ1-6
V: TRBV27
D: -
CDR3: CASSLTGDSPLHF
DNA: TGTGCCAGCAGTTTAACTGGAGATTCACCCCTCCACTTT

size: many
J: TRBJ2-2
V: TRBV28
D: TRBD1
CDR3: CASTPGQTNTGELFF
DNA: TGTGCCAGCACTCCGGGACAGACGAACACCGGGGAGCTGTTTTTT

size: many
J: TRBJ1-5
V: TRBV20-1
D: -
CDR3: CSAGGSVRQPQHF
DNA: TGCAGTGCCGGGGGAAGCGTAAGACAGCCCCAGCATTTT

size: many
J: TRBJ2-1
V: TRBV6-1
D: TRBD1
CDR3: CATKRTGTYNEQFF
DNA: TGTGCCACCAAAAGGACAGGGACCTACAATGAGCAGTTCTTC

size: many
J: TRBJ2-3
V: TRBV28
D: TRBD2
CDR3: CASTPNLAGGGTDTQYF
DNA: TGTGCCAGCACCCCTAATCTAGCGGGAGGAGGTACAGATACGCAGTATTTT

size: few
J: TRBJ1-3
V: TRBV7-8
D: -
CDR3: CASSRQIPSSGNTIYF
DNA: TGTGCCAGCAGCCGGCAAATCCCAAGCTCTGGAAACACCATATATTTT

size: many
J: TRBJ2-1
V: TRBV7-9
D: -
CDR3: CASSLAGFSYNEQFF
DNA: TGTGCCAGCAGCTTAGCGGGATTCTCCTACAATGAGCAGTTCTTC

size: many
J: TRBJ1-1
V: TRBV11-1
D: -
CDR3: CASSSVSLEAFF
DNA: TGTGCCAGCAGCTCGGTCAGTCTTGAAGCTTTCTTT

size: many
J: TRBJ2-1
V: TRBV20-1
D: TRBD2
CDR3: CSASSAGGPSYNEQFF
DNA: TGCAGTGCTAGTTCAGCGGGAGGGCCAAGTTACAATGAGCAGTTCTTC

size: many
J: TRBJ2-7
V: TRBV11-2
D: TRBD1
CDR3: CASRQGQFSSYEQYF
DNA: TGTGCCAGCAGGCAGGGACAGTTCTCTTCCTACGAGCAGTACTTC

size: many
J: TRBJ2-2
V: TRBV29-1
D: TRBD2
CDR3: CSARPGGRTTGELFF
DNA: TGCAGCGCTCGACCAGGCGGGAGAACTACCGGGGAGCTGTTTTTT

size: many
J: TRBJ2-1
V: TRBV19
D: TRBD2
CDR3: CASSTTLAGGTYNEQFF
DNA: TGTGCCAGTAGTACCACTCTAGCGGGGGGAACGTACAATGAGCAGTTCTTC

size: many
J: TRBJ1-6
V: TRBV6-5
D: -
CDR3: CASSYELPSAYNSPLHF
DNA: TGTGCCAGCAGTTACGAACTTCCGAGCGCCTATAATTCACCCCTCCACTTT

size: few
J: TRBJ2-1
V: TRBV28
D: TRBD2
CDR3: CASNPTVRTSGGAYNEQFF
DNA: TGTGCCAGCAACCCAACGGTGAGGACTAGCGGGGGGGCCTACAATGAGCAGTTCTTC